This T cell receptor (beta chain) is drawn from a study of cytomegalovirus exposure and HLA in healthy donors. Study conclusions and caveats: Later on, a genetic analysis was performed. It linked a missense variant in DCLRE1C with V- and J-gene trimming of TCR beta. Researchers catalogued over 150 TCR beta chains as cytomegalovirus-associated.

PCR used 60 Vbeta primers and 13 Jbeta primers. The table came from immunoSEQ multiplex PCR; TCRdb's copy has only in-frame clones and leaves some out. With about 200,000 clones in the sample, the ten largest clones hold 0.7% to 0.8%. With respect to this clone: Antigen unknown.

Trimming cost V 3 bases and J 4 bases, with 9 bases left between them. The CDR3 runs 14 residues. CDR1 and CDR2 (germline): MNHEY, SMNVEV (reference sequence). The sequence derives from a boy aged 5-17 years in good health and CMV-seronegative. The chain employs TRBV27 and TRBJ2-2, with unresolved D. Sequencing was performed on PBMCs. CDR3 DNA sequence: TGTGCCAGCAGTTTCCGTCCCCTCACCGGGGAGCTGTTTTTT. The encoded protein is CASSFRPLTGELFF.